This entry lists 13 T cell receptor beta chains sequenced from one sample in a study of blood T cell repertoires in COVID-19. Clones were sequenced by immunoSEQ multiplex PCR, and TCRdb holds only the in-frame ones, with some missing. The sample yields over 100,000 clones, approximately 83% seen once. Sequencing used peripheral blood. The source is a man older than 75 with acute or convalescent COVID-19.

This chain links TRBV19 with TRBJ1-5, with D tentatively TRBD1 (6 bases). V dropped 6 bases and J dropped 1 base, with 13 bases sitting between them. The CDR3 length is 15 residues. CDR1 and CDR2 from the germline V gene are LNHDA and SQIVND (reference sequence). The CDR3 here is CASSERDKSNQPQHF. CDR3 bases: TGTGCCAGTAGCGAACGGGACAAGAGCAATCAGCCCCAGCATTTT.

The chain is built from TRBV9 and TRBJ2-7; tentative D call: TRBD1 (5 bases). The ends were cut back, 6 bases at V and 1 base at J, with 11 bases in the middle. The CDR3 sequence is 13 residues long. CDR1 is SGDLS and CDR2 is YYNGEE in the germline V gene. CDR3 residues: CASNKGPSYEQYF. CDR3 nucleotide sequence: TGTGCCAGCAATAAGGGGCCGTCCTACGAGCAGTACTTC. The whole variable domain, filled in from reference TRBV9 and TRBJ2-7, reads DSGVTQTPKHLITATGQRVTLRCSPRSGDLSVYWYQQSLDQGLQFLIQYYNGEERAKGNILERFSAQQFPDLHSELNLSSLELGDSALYFCASNKGPSYEQYFGPGTRLTVT.

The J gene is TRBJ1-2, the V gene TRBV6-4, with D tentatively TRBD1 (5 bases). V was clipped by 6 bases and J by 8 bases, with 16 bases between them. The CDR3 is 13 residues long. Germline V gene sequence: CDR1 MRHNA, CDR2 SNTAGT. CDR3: CASSPQGQGGYTF. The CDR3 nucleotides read TGTGCCAGCAGCCCCCAGGGTCAGGGAGGCTACACCTTC.

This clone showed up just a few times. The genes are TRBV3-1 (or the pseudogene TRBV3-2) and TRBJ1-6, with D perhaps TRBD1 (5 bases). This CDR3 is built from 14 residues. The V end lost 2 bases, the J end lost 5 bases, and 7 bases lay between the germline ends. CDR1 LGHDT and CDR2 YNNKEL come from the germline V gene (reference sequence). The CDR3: CASSQPGHNSPLHF. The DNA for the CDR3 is TGTGCCAGCAGCCAACCAGGGCATAATTCACCCCTCCACTTT.

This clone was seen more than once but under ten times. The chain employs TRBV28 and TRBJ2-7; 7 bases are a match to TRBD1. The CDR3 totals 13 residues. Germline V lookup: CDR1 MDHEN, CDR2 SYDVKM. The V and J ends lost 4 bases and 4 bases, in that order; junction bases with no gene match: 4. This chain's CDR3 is CASSSPQGYEQYF. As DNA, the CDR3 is TGTGCCAGCAGTTCCCCACAGGGGTACGAGCAGTACTTC.

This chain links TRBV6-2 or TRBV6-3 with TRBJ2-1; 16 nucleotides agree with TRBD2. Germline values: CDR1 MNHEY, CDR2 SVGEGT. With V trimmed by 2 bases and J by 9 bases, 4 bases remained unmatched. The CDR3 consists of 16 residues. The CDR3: CASSYGTSGGVAEQFF. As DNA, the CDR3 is TGTGCCAGCAGTTACGGGACTAGCGGGGGGGTGGCTGAGCAGTTCTTC.

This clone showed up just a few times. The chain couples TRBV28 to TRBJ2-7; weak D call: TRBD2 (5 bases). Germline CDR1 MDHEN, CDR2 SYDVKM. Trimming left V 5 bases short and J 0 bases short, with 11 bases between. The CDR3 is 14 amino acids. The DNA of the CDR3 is TGTGCCAGCAGTGAAGACCGGGACTCCTACGAGCAGTACTTC. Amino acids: CASSEDRDSYEQYF.

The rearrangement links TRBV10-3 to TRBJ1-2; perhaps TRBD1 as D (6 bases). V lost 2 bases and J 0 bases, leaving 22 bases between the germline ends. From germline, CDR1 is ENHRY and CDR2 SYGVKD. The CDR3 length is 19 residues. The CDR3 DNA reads TGTGCCATCAGTGAGACTCTCCAGGGGCGTGGAGGAGCTAACTATGGCTACACCTTC. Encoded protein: CAISETLQGRGGANYGYTF.

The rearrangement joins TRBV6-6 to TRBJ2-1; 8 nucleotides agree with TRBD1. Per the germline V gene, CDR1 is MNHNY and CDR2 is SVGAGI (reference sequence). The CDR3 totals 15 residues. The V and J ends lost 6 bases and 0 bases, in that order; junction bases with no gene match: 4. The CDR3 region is CASSHRGSSYNEQFF. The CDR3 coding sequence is TGTGCCAGCAGCCACAGGGGGAGCTCCTACAATGAGCAGTTCTTC.

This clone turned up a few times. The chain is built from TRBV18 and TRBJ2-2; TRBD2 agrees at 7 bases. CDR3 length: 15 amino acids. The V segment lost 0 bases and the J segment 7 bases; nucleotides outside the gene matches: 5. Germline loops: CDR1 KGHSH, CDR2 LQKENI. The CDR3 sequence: CASSPPSGVVGELFF. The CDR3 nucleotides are TGTGCCAGCTCACCACCCAGCGGGGTGGTCGGGGAGCTGTTTTTT.

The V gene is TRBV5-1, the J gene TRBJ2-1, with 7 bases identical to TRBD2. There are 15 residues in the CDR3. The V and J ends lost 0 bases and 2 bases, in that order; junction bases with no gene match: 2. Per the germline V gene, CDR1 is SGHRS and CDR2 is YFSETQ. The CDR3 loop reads CASSLGGSPYNEQFF. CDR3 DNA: TGCGCCAGCAGCTTGGGCGGGAGCCCCTACAATGAGCAGTTCTTC.

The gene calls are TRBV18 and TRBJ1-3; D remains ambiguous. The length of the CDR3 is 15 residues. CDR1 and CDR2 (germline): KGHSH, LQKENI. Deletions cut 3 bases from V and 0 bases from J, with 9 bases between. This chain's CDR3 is CASSPSGPSGNTIYF. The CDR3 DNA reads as TGTGCCAGCTCACCGTCCGGTCCCTCTGGAAACACCATATATTTT.

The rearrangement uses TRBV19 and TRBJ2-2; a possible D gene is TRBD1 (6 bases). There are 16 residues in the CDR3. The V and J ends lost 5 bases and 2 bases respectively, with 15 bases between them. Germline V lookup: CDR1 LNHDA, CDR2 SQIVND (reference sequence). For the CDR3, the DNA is TGTGCCAGTAGTTCACAGGGATCAGGAAACACCGGGGAGCTGTTTTTT. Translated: CASSSQGSGNTGELFF.